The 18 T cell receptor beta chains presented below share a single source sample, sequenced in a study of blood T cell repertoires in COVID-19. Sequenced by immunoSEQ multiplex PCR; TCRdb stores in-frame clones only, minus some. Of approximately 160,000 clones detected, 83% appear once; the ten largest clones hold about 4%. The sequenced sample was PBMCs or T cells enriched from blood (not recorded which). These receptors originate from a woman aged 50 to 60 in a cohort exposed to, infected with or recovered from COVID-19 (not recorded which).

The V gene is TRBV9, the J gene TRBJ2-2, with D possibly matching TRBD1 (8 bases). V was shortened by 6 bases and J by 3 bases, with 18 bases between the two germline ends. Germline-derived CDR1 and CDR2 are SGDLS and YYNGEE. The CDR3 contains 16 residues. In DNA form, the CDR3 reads TGTGCCAGCACAAAGGACACAGGGGGGGACACCGGGGAGCTGTTTTTT. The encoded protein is CASTKDTGGDTGELFF.

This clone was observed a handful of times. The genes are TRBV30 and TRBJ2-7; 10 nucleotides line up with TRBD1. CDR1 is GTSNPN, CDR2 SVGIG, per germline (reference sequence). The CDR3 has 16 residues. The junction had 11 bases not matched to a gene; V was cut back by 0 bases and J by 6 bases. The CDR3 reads CAWSVYPPTGGLEQYF. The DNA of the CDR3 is TGTGCCTGGAGTGTATACCCCCCGACAGGGGGCCTCGAGCAGTACTTC. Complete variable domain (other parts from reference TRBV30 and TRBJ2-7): SQTIHQWPATLVQPVGSPLSLECTVEGTSNPNLYWYRQAAGRGLQLLFYSVGIGQISSEVPQNLSASRPQDRQFILSSKKLLLSDSGFYLCAWSVYPPTGGLEQYFGPGTRLTVT.

DNA for the CDR3: TGTGCAAGTCGCTTAGACCGCGCGGGGCAACCTAGCACAGATACGCAGTATTTT. It yields the protein CASRLDRAGQPSTDTQYF. This chain joins TRBV12-2 and TRBJ2-3; the table names TRBD2, a call not compared with the DNA. TRBV12-2 is an annotated pseudogene. The CDR3 has 18 amino acids.

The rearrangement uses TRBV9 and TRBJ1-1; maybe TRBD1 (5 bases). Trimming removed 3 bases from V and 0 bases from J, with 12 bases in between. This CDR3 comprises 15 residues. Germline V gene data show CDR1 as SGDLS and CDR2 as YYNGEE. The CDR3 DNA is TGTGCCAGCAGCGCATCGACAGTCATGAACACTGAAGCTTTCTTT. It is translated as CASSASTVMNTEAFF.

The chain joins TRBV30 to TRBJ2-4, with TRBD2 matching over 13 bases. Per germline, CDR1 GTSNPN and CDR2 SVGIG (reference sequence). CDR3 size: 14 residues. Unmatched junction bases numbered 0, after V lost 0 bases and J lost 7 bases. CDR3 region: CAWSVLAGGNIQYF. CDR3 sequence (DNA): TGTGCCTGGAGTGTACTAGCGGGGGGGAACATTCAGTACTTC. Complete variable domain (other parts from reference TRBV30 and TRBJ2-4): SQTIHQWPATLVQPVGSPLSLECTVEGTSNPNLYWYRQAAGRGLQLLFYSVGIGQISSEVPQNLSASRPQDRQFILSSKKLLLSDSGFYLCAWSVLAGGNIQYFGAGTRLSVL.

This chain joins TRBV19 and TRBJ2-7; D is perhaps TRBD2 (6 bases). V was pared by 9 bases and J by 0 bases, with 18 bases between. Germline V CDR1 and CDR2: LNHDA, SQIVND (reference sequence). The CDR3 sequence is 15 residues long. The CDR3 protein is CASHPGPGSSYEQYF. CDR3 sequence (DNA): TGTGCCAGCCACCCGGGCCCCGGGAGCTCCTACGAGCAGTACTTC.

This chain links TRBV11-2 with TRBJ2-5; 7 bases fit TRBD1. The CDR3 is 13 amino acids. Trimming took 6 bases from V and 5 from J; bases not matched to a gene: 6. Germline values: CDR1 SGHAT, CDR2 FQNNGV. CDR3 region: CASRSQGTETQYF. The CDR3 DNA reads TGTGCCAGCAGATCACAGGGGACGGAGACCCAGTACTTC.

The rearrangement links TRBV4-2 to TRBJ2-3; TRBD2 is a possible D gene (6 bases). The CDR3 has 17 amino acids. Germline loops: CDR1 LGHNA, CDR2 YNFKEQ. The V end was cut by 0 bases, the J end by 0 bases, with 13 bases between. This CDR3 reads CASSQDLFSGSTDTQYF. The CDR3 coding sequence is TGTGCCAGCAGCCAAGATCTGTTTAGCGGAAGCACAGATACGCAGTATTTT.

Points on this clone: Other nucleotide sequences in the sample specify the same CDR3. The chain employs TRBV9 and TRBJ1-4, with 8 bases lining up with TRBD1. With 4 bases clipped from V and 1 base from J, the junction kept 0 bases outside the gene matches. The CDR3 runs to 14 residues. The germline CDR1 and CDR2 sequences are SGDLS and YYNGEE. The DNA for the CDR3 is TGTGCCAGCAGCACAGGGGGAACTAATGAAAAACTGTTTTTT. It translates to CASSTGGTNEKLFF.

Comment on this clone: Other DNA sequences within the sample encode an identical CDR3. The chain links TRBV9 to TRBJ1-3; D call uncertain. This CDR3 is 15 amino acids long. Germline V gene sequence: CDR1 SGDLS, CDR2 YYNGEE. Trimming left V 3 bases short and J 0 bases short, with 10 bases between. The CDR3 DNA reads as TGTGCCAGCAGCGGAGGAGGGAGCTCTGGAAACACCATATATTTT. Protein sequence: CASSGGGSSGNTIYF.

This chain's CDR3 is CASSRGQRYTEAFF. The CDR3 nucleotides are TGTGCCAGCAGCCGAGGACAGAGATACACTGAAGCTTTCTTT. V gene TRBV5-4 combines with J gene TRBJ1-1, with a weak D call TRBD1 (6 bases). Germline CDR1 reads SGHNT; CDR2 reads YYREEE (reference sequence). CDR3 size: 14 residues. Trimming took 4 bases from V and 3 from J, leaving 13 bases between them.

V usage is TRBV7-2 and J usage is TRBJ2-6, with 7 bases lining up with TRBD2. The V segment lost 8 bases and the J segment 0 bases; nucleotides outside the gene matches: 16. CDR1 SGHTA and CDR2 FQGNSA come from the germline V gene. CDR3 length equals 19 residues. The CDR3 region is CASARVAGPVGSGANVLTF. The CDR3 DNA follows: TGTGCCAGCGCCCGGGTAGCGGGTCCCGTCGGCTCTGGGGCCAACGTCCTGACTTTC.

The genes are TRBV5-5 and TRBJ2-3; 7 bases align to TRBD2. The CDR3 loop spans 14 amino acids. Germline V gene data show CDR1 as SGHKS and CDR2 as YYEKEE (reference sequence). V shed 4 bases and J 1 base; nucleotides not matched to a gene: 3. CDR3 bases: TGTGCCAGCAGCCGGGGGGAACGCACAGATACGCAGTATTTT. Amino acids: CASSRGERTDTQYF.

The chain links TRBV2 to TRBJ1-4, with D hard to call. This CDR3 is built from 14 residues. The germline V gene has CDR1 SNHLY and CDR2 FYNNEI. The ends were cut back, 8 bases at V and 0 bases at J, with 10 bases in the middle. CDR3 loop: CASRYGATNEKLFF. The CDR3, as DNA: TGTGCCAGCCGATACGGTGCAACTAATGAAAAACTGTTTTTT.

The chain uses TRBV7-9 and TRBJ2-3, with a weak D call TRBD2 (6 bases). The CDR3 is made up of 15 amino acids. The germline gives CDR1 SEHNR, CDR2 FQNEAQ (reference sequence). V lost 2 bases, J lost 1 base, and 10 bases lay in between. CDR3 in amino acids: CASSLYSGGTDTQYF. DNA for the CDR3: TGTGCCAGCAGCTTATATTCGGGGGGCACAGATACGCAGTATTTT.

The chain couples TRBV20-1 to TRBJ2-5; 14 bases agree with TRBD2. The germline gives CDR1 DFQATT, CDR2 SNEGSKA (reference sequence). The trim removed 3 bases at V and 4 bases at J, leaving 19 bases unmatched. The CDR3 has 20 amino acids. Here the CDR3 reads CSASPLGPGLAGASGETQYF. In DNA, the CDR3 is TGCAGTGCTAGTCCACTAGGGCCGGGACTAGCGGGGGCCTCCGGAGAGACCCAGTACTTC.

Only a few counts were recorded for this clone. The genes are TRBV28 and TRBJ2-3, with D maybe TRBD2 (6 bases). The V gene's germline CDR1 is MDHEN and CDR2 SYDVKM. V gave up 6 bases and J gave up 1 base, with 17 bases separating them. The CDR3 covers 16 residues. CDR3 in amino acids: CASSPAGTGGTDTQYF. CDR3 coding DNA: TGTGCCAGCAGCCCAGCCGGGACGGGAGGCACAGATACGCAGTATTTT.

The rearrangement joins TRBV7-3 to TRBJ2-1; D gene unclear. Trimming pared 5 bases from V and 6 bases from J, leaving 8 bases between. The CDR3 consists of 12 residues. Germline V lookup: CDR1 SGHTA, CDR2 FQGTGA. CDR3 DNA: TGTGCCAGCAGCCCGTCCCCCAATGAGCAGTTCTTC. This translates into CASSPSPNEQFF.